This TCR beta chain originates from a study of CD8 T cells in ankylosing spondylitis. Study-level results: There was a TCR beta motif, made of eight highly homologous variants, that appeared characteristic of ankylosing spondylitis blood. According to the report, clones linked to the disease were significantly enriched in matched synovial fluid samples taken from ankylosing spondylitis patients.

Preparation of TCR beta libraries was done by quantitative 5'-RACE with molecular barcodes. From the 5' RACE reads, TCRdb called clonotypes with MiXCR, one entry per CDR3 protein. The sample records more than 400,000 distinct CDR3 sequences, 5.3% being singletons. Germline CDR1 DFQATT, CDR2 SNEGSKA (reference sequence). Trimming took 2 bases from V and 4 from J; bases not matched to a gene: 11. This CDR3 is built from 16 residues. In the case of this clonotype: No antigen is known for it.

This sequence was found in a male donor with ankylosing spondylitis. The sample consisted of blood, either unsorted or a sorted T cell fraction (not recorded which). The V gene is TRBV20-1, the J gene TRBJ1-5, with TRBD1 identical over 7 bases. The chain's CDR3 is CSARPRSGTVNQPQHF. CDR3 DNA: TGCAGTGCTAGACCCCGATCCGGGACAGTGAATCAGCCCCAGCATTTT.